These 30 T cell receptor beta chains share one sample of origin, sequenced in a study of cytomegalovirus exposure and HLA in healthy donors. Researchers ran the PCR with 60 Vbeta and 13 Jbeta primers. Sequencing used immunoSEQ multiplex PCR; TCRdb keeps in-frame clones, though not all of them. Of some 110,000 clones in the sample, under 80% were seen once. Material: PBMCs. These receptors came from a woman aged 45-59 years in good health and CMV-seropositive.

The V gene is TRBV10-3, the J gene TRBJ2-7, with a possible D match to TRBD1 (5 bases). Trimming stripped 0 bases from V and 4 bases from J, with 13 bases between. The CDR3 is 15 amino acids. Germline V gene lookup returns CDR1 ENHRY and CDR2 SYGVKD. CDR3 bases: TGTGCCATCAGTGAGTCAGGGGAAATTGGATACGAGCAGTACTTC. Amino acids: CAISESGEIGYEQYF.

The CDR3 DNA sequence: TGCGCCAGCAGCTGGGGGGGAGGTGATGAAAAACTGTTTTTT. Its protein product is CASSWGGGDEKLFF. The V and J genes are TRBV5-1 and TRBJ1-4; tentatively, D is TRBD1 (5 bases). CDR1 and CDR2 (germline): SGHRS, YFSETQ. The length of the CDR3 is 14 residues. The V and J ends lost 3 bases and 6 bases respectively, with 12 bases between them. Full variable domain (outside the CDR3, taken from reference TRBV5-1 and TRBJ1-4): KAGVTQTPRYLIKTRGQQVTLSCSPISGHRSVSWYQQTPGQGLQFLFEYFSETQRNKGNFPGRFSGRQFSNSRSEMNVSTLELGDSALYLCASSWGGGDEKLFFGSGTQLSVL.

J is TRBJ1-2 and V is TRBV7-8; D not certain. The ends were cut back, 5 bases at V and 2 bases at J, with 9 bases in the middle. Germline V CDR1 and CDR2: SGHVS, FQNEAQ. This CDR3 contains 13 residues. The CDR3 reads CASSPGKNYGYTF. DNA of the CDR3: TGTGCCAGCAGCCCCGGGAAAAACTATGGCTACACCTTC.

The chain links TRBV27 to TRBJ1-1; D possibly corresponds to TRBD1 (5 bases). V was cut by 7 bases and J by 6 bases, with 15 bases left in between. This CDR3 contains 13 residues. Germline lookup yields CDR1 MNHEY and CDR2 SMNVEV (reference sequence). The CDR3 reads CASTNGGVAEAFF. The CDR3 DNA reads as TGTGCCAGCACCAACGGGGGTGTCGCTGAAGCTTTCTTT.

This clone was detected once. The V call is TRBV28, the J call TRBJ1-5; D is unclear. Trimming shortened V by 5 bases and J by 3 bases, and 11 bases separated the two germline ends. This CDR3 contains 14 residues. In germline, CDR1 is MDHEN, CDR2 SYDVKM. As DNA, the CDR3 is TGTGCCAGCAGTCCCGGCGACACCAATCAGCCCCAGCATTTT. Translated, it gives CASSPGDTNQPQHF.

The gene calls are TRBV28 and TRBJ1-3; D is possibly TRBD1 (5 bases). CDR1 is MDHEN, CDR2 SYDVKM, per germline. V shed 2 bases and J shed 0 bases, with 11 bases lying between them. The CDR3 consists of 16 residues. Here the CDR3 reads CASSLRGLTSGNTIYF. The CDR3 bases are TGTGCCAGCAGTTTAAGGGGACTGACCTCTGGAAACACCATATATTTT.

V is TRBV10-3 and J is TRBJ2-7, with TRBD2 as a possible D gene (6 bases). The CDR3 length is 16 residues. V was shortened by 0 bases and J by 3 bases, with 15 bases between the two germline ends. From germline, CDR1 is ENHRY and CDR2 SYGVKD. The CDR3 bases are TGTGCCATCAGTGAGTCTTTGGGGGGTGGTGTCTACGAGCAGTACTTC. Its translation is CAISESLGGGVYEQYF.

The chain carries TRBV15 and TRBJ1-2, with 9 bases matching TRBD1. Germline V gene data show CDR1 as LNHNV and CDR2 as YYDKDF (reference sequence). The CDR3 covers 13 residues. V gave up 5 bases and J gave up 6 bases; unmatched junction bases: 4. The DNA of the CDR3 is TGTGCCACCAGCCGTGGACAGGGGAATGGCTACACCTTC. Translation gives CATSRGQGNGYTF. The full variable domain, completed using reference TRBV15 and TRBJ1-2, is DAMVIQNPRYQVTQFGKPVTLSCSQTLNHNVMYWYQQKSSQAPKLLFHYYDKDFNNEADTPDNFQSRRPNTSFCFLDIRSPGLGDTAMYLCATSRGQGNGYTFGSGTRLTVV.

The rearrangement links TRBV6-1 to TRBJ1-4; D may be TRBD1 (5 bases). Trimming took off 5 bases at V and 5 bases at J, with 9 bases between the two ends. The germline gives CDR1 MNHNS, CDR2 SASEGT. This CDR3 spans 13 amino acids. CDR3: CASSKSGNEKLFF. The CDR3 coding sequence is TGTGCCAGCAGTAAGTCAGGGAATGAAAAACTGTTTTTT.

V usage is TRBV28 and J usage is TRBJ1-2; D perhaps matches TRBD1 (6 bases). The germline V and J ends were trimmed by 2 bases and 1 base, with 20 bases remaining between them. The CDR3 covers 18 residues. Germline CDR1 is MDHEN and CDR2 is SYDVKM. In DNA form, the CDR3 reads TGTGCCAGCAGTTTAATCGGGGGGGGGACACTGAATAACTATGGCTACACCTTC. Translating gives CASSLIGGGTLNNYGYTF.

V gene TRBV19 combines with J gene TRBJ2-1, with 9 bases matching TRBD1. Losses at the gene ends were 5 bases for V and 7 bases for J; bases not matched to a gene: 15. This CDR3 contains 17 residues. Germline loops: CDR1 LNHDA, CDR2 SQIVND (reference sequence). In nucleotides, the CDR3 is TGTGCCAGTAGTCGCCCCTCCGGACAGGGGATAAATAATGAGCAGTTCTTC. It encodes CASSRPSGQGINNEQFF.

The chain recombines TRBV4-2 with TRBJ1-6, with 10 bases lining up with TRBD1. V lost 4 bases and J lost 8; bases outside the gene matches: 5. This CDR3 spans 15 amino acids. In germline, CDR1 is LGHNA, CDR2 YNFKEQ. CDR3 sequence (DNA): TGTGCCAGCAGCCCGGACAGGGGGACGGATTCACCCCTCCACTTT. This sequence encodes CASSPDRGTDSPLHF.

The rearrangement joins TRBV19 to TRBJ2-3, with 9 bases matching TRBD2. Per the germline V gene, CDR1 is LNHDA and CDR2 is SQIVND (reference sequence). There are 16 residues in the CDR3. With 6 bases clipped from V and 4 bases from J, the junction kept 11 bases outside the gene matches. The CDR3, as DNA: TGTGCCAGTAGCATTCCCGGAGCGGGAGGTCCAGATACGCAGTATTTT. It encodes CASSIPGAGGPDTQYF.

The chain combines TRBV9 with TRBJ1-2, with D perhaps matching TRBD1 (5 bases). CDR1 is SGDLS, CDR2 YYNGEE, per germline. CDR3 length equals 19 residues. Trimming removed 4 bases from V and 4 bases from J, with 29 bases in between. CDR3 nucleotides: TGTGCCAGCAGCTTAGGCATCTGGGGGGTGCAAGGTCAAAGCTATGGCTACACCTTC. It translates to CASSLGIWGVQGQSYGYTF. The variable domain in full, completed from reference TRBV9 and TRBJ1-2, reads DSGVTQTPKHLITATGQRVTLRCSPRSGDLSVYWYQQSLDQGLQFLIQYYNGEERAKGNILERFSAQQFPDLHSELNLSSLELGDSALYFCASSLGIWGVQGQSYGYTFGSGTRLTVV.

The chain couples TRBV19 to TRBJ2-7; TRBD1 aligns across 10 bases. Germline loops: CDR1 LNHDA, CDR2 SQIVND (reference sequence). The CDR3 is 13 residues long. V lost 4 bases and J lost 6; bases outside the gene matches: 3. CDR3: CASSTRTGGEQYF. The CDR3 DNA sequence: TGTGCCAGTAGTACGCGGACAGGGGGCGAGCAGTACTTC.

The gene calls are TRBV4-3 and TRBJ1-1; D ambiguous. From germline, CDR1 is LGHNA and CDR2 YSLEER. The CDR3 loop spans 16 amino acids. V shed 0 bases and J shed 4 bases, with 15 bases lying between them. CDR3 protein: CASSQDVGSGSTEAFF. The CDR3 region has the DNA TGCGCCAGCAGCCAAGATGTCGGGAGTGGTAGCACTGAAGCTTTCTTT.

The genes are TRBV29-1 and TRBJ1-5, with D unresolved. V dropped 2 bases and J dropped 3 bases, with 14 bases sitting between them. The CDR3 has 15 amino acids. Germline V gene sequence: CDR1 SQVTM, CDR2 ANQGSEA. CDR3 residues: CSVEFGRIVNQPQHF. CDR3 coding DNA: TGCAGCGTTGAATTCGGGAGAATAGTCAATCAGCCCCAGCATTTT.

The gene calls are TRBV5-1 and TRBJ2-5; 14 bases fit TRBD2. Trimming removed 4 bases from V and 2 bases from J; junction bases left unmatched: 13. CDR1 and CDR2 from the germline V gene are SGHRS and YFSETQ. The CDR3 covers 19 residues. The CDR3 reads CASSLLGLAGGPAQETQYF. The CDR3 nucleotides are TGCGCCAGCAGCCTGCTCGGACTAGCGGGGGGACCTGCGCAAGAGACCCAGTACTTC.

The chain is built from TRBV27 and TRBJ1-4, with a possible D match to TRBD1 (6 bases). The V end was cut by 5 bases, the J end by 8 bases, with 15 bases between. This CDR3 is built from 14 residues. CDR1 and CDR2 from the germline V gene are MNHEY and SMNVEV (reference sequence). As DNA, the CDR3 is TGTGCCAGCAGTCCCTACCAAGGACAGGAAAAACTGTTTTTT. Its translation: CASSPYQGQEKLFF.

This clone was seen just once. The chain combines TRBV10-1 with TRBJ1-4; D ambiguous. The CDR3 extends over 14 amino acids. Germline CDR1 reads WNHNN; CDR2 reads SYGVQD (reference sequence). V lost 1 base to trimming and J lost 5 bases, with 8 bases between them. CDR3 in DNA: TGCGCCAGCAGTGAGTTAACCAGGAATGAAAAACTGTTTTTT. Translating it yields CASSELTRNEKLFF.

The rearrangement uses TRBV30 and TRBJ2-1, with D perhaps matching TRBD2 (6 bases). In germline, CDR1 is GTSNPN, CDR2 SVGIG (reference sequence). Between the trimmed V and J ends, which lost 7 bases and 4 bases, there was a span of 11 bases. This CDR3 is built from 12 residues. CDR3 DNA sequence: TGTGCCTCCCTTAGCGGTTACAATGAGCAGTTCTTC. As protein: CASLSGYNEQFF.

The genes are TRBV19 and TRBJ2-7; TRBD2 agrees at 9 bases. After removal of 5 bases from V and 7 bases from J, the junction contained 6 bases not matched to a gene. Germline V gene data show CDR1 as LNHDA and CDR2 as SQIVND (reference sequence). The CDR3 has 13 residues. CDR3: CASSSAGGYEQYF. The CDR3 DNA is TGTGCCAGTAGTTCGGCGGGGGGGTATGAGCAGTACTTC.

Details on this clone: The germline gene is not matched at one end of the junction; a read error may be the cause. J is TRBJ1-5 and V is TRBV19; D is ambiguous. Germline CDR1 LNHDA, CDR2 SQIVND (reference sequence). CDR3 length: 13 amino acids. CDR3 DNA sequence: TGTGCCAGTAGTACCCCTTTAGATCAACCCCAGCATTTT. Its protein product is CASSTPLDQPQHF.

This rearrangement joins TRBV19 to TRBJ1-5; a possible D gene is TRBD1 (6 bases). V lost 3 bases to trimming and J lost 3 bases, with 6 bases between them. Germline V gene data show CDR1 as LNHDA and CDR2 as SQIVND (reference sequence). This CDR3 has 13 residues. The CDR3 DNA follows: TGTGCCAGTAGTATGGGGGCCAATCAGCCCCAGCATTTT. It translates to CASSMGANQPQHF.

The chain has TRBV5-4 and TRBJ1-1; 7 nucleotides line up with TRBD1. J gave up 6 bases and V 3 bases, and 5 bases lay outside the gene matches. This CDR3 has 13 residues. Germline-derived CDR1 and CDR2 are SGHNT and YYREEE (reference sequence). The CDR3 spells CASSSGGRAEAFF. In DNA, the CDR3 is TGTGCCAGCAGCTCAGGGGGTCGGGCTGAAGCTTTCTTT.

The chain has TRBV7-2 and TRBJ2-2; TRBD2 matches 10 bases. Germline assignment: CDR1 SGHTA and CDR2 FQGNSA. The V segment lost 5 bases and the J segment 5 bases; nucleotides outside the gene matches: 2. This CDR3 is 14 amino acids long. The CDR3 region is CASSLTSGTGELFF. CDR3 in DNA: TGTGCCAGCAGCCTGACTAGCGGGACCGGGGAGCTGTTTTTT.

The chain has TRBV5-1 and TRBJ1-1; D remains ambiguous. The V end lost 0 bases, the J end lost 0 bases, and 9 bases lay between the germline ends. This CDR3 comprises 15 residues. Germline V gene data show CDR1 as SGHRS and CDR2 as YFSETQ. As DNA, the CDR3 is TGCGCCAGCAGCTTGGGAGGAGCGATGAACACTGAAGCTTTCTTT. As protein: CASSLGGAMNTEAFF.

The chain carries TRBV7-2 and TRBJ1-6, with 8 bases lining up with TRBD1. J gave up 9 bases and V 1 base, and 2 bases lay outside the gene matches. This CDR3 contains 14 residues. Germline V lookup: CDR1 SGHTA, CDR2 FQGNSA. The CDR3, as DNA: TGTGCCAGCAGCTTAGGGACAGGGTTTTCACCCCTCCACTTT. Amino acid sequence: CASSLGTGFSPLHF.

CDR3 residues: CASSFQRVRETQYF. CDR3 in DNA: TGTGCCAGCAGTTTCCAGAGGGTCCGAGAGACCCAGTACTTC. The rearrangement links TRBV28 to TRBJ2-5; possible D gene TRBD2, 5 bases. This CDR3 spans 14 amino acids. V was pared by 3 bases and J by 4 bases, with 12 bases between. Germline V gene sequence: CDR1 MDHEN, CDR2 SYDVKM.

This clone occurred a few times. This chain connects TRBV4-1 to TRBJ1-1; D is perhaps TRBD1 (5 bases). Deletions cut 3 bases from V and 4 bases from J, with 12 bases between. The CDR3 is 14 amino acids. From germline, CDR1 is MGHRA and CDR2 YSYEKL. CDR3 loop: CASSHPTVITEAFF. The CDR3 bases are TGCGCCAGCAGCCACCCGACAGTAATCACTGAAGCTTTCTTT.